This T cell receptor beta chain originates from a study of shared clonotypes between healthy human individuals (dated by TCRdb to about 2020). In the study overall: The cohort comprised two women and three men aged 18 to 49 years. Per donor, three plates each were used for CD4 naive and CD4 memory, two for CD8 naive, and one for CD8 memory. Blood TCR repertoires of five healthy adults were deeply sequenced to estimate repertoire size and the extent of clonotype sharing between individuals. To increase sequencing depth and limit assay-specific biases, different laboratories used diverse techniques to prepare libraries and sequence TCR repertoires. Between about 0.8 and 9.5 billion PBMCs per donor were obtained by leukapheresis. Broader findings and caveats from the paper: Because the study included only a small number of donors, the genetic and exposure-history diversity represented was limited. Rarefaction of sorted-subset datasets indicated incomplete sequencing despite the large sequencing depth. About 4.5% of naive CD4, approximately 3.7% of naive CD8, 2.3% of memory CD4, and about 0.4% of memory CD8 clonotypes were shared across several donors. Naive subsets generally had larger estimated clonotype richness than memory subsets did. Based on pairwise subsampling, the degree of clonotype sharing among donors was expected to be affected by sequencing depth. Sampling was restricted to blood, and TCR repertoires in tissue are likely to differ from TCR repertoires in blood. Clonotypes shared by all four sorted-subset donors showed higher generation probabilities than non-shared clonotypes.

On this clone: There is no known antigen for this receptor. Base qualities are not at hand, and no much larger clone is one base apart.

Using the deep immunoSEQ assay, multiplex PCR amplified TCR CDR3 regions from genomic DNA. Genomic DNA extracted from each cell subset was distributed evenly over all wells of several immunoSEQ 96-well plates, and each plate served as one replicate. For sorted subsets, roughly 200 ng genomic DNA, equal to some 28,000 T cell genomes, was loaded into each replicate PCR. The purified libraries were quantified using a Qubit 3.0 fluorometer, sized with a Bioanalyzer 2100, and then quantified again using the KAPA Library Quantification kit. Each immunoSEQ 96-well plate was sequenced on its own single-read 150-cycle Illumina NextSeq 550 flow cell. The authors' pipeline ran thus. Because only junctional sequences without quality scores were contained in the immunoSEQ output, filtering matching that applied to full-length reads could not be performed. To assign V/J genes and CDR3, sequences were annotated using PyIR, a Python wrapper for IgBLAST v1.9, with IMGT germline references. Reads with weak V/J assignments (E-value above 1e-6), missing CDR3, stop codons, out-of-frame junctions, or ambiguous translated residues were removed. V3J clonotypes were defined by identical inferred V gene, J gene, and CDR3 amino acid sequence. Percentage overlap between repertoires was calculated by dividing the number of shared unique clonotypes by the size of the smaller repertoire. RTK rarefaction, the Chao1 estimator, and Recon v2.1 estimates of unobserved clonotypes were used to assess repertoire richness. Generation probabilities for all TCRbeta clonotypes obtained by the gDNA method from a few donors were computed using OLGA. The table was pulled from immuneACCESS by TCRdb, which kept in-frame rearrangements only. Such tables lose some clones; where checked, under half of the loss comes from unresolved V genes, and the rest has no known cause. From that table come the V and J calls and clone size; the DNA was used to work out D and trimming. This sample has approximately 2,200,000 clones in its table, and about 93% of those were observed once. Clones ranked in the top ten supply under 2% of the sample.

Including cysteine and phenylalanine, the CDR3 has 13 amino acids. The entry retains the CDR3 DNA only, 39 bases that are in frame from base 1. CDR1 and CDR2, per the germline V gene, are MNHEY and SVGAGI. V was cut back by 2 bases and J by 4 bases, leaving a gap of 8 bases between them. CD8 naive samples were CD45RO-negative cells positively selected for CCR7, giving a CD45RA+CCR7+ population that excluded TemRA cells. The donors were healthy, HIV-negative adults who had no recently reported acute infections or vaccinations. Every donor was a Caucasian adult living in Nashville, Tennessee, USA. Blood was collected by leukapheresis, and PBMCs were isolated by Ficoll-Histopaque density gradient centrifugation and then cryopreserved in liquid nitrogen vapor phase. Analytical flow cytometry was used to check the purity and quantity of each magnetically sorted T cell population. Each sorted fraction had its genomic DNA isolated and then quantified by UV absorbance on a Nanodrop 2000c.

The specimen sequenced was naive CD8+ T cells from PBMCs. The sample's cell subset or site label is to be understood as: CD45RA+CCR7+. The chain is encoded by TRBV6-5 joined to TRBJ1-2, with the D gene uncertain. This clonotype was sampled from a man between 18 and 29 years old in good health. Some clones in this sample may be carry-over from other donors' samples. CDR3 protein: CASSYASAYGYTF. The DNA sequence is given as TGTGCCAGCAGTTACGCGTCCGCCTATGGCTACACCTTC.